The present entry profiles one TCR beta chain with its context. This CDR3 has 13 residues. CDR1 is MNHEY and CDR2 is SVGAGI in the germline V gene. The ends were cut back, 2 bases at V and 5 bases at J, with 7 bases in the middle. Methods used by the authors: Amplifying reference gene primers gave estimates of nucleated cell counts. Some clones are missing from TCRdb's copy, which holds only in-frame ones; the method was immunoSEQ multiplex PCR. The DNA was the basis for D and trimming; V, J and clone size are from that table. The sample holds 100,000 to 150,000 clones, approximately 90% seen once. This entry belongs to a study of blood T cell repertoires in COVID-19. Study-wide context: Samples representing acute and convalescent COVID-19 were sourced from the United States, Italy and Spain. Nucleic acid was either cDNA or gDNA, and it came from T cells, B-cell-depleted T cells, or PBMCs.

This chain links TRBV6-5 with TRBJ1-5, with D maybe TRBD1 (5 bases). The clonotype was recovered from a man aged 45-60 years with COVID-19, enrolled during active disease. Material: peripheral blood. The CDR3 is CASSYDRYQPQHF. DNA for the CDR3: TGTGCCAGCAGTTACGACAGATATCAGCCCCAGCATTTT.